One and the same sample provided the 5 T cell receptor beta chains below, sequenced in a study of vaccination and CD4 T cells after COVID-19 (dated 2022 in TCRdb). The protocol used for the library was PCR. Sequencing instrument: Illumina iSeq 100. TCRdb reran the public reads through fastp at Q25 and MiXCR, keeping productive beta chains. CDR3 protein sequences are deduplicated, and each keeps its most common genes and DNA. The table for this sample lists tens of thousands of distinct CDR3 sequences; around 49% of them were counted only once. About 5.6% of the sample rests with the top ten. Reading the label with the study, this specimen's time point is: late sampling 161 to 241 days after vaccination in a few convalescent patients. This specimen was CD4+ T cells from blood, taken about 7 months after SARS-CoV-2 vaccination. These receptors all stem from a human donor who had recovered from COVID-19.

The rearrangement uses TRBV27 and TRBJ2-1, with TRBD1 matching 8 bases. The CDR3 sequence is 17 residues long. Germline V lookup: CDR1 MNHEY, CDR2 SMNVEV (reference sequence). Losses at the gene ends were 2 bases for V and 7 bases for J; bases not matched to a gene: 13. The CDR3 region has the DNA TGTGCCAGCAGTTTAGGTTTCGGACAGGGAACGGCTAATGAGCAGTTCTTC. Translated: CASSLGFGQGTANEQFF.

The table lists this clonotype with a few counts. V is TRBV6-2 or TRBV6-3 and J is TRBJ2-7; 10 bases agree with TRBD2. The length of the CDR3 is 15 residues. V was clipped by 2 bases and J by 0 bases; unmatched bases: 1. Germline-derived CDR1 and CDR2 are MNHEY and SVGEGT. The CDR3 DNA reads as TGTGCCAGCAGTTACGGACTAGCGGCCTCCTACGAGCAGTACTTC. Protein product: CASSYGLAASYEQYF.

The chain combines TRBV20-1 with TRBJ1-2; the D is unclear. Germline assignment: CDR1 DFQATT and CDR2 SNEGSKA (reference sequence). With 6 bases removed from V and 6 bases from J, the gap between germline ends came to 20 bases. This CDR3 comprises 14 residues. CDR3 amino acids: CSAPLEGGSHGYTF. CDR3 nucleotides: TGCAGTGCACCCTTGGAGGGCGGATCACATGGCTACACCTTC.

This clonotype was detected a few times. As DNA, the CDR3 is TGTGCCACCAGCGAGGGACTAGCGGGAACAGATACGCAGTATTTT. It specifies CATSEGLAGTDTQYF. The chain recombines TRBV15 with TRBJ2-3; 13 bases are a match to TRBD2. CDR3 length: 15 residues. Losses at the gene ends were 5 bases for V and 3 bases for J; bases not matched to a gene: 2. Germline lookup yields CDR1 LNHNV and CDR2 YYDKDF (reference sequence).

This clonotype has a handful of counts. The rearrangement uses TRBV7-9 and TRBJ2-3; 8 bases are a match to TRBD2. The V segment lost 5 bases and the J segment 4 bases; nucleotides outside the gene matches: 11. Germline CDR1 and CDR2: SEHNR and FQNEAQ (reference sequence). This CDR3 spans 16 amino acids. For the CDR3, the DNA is TGTGCCAGCAGCCCGATAACAGCGGGAGTCTCAGATACGCAGTATTTT. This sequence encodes CASSPITAGVSDTQYF.